This TCR beta chain was profiled in a study of blood T cell repertoires in COVID-19. In the study overall: Acute and convalescent COVID-19 samples came from the United States, Italy and Spain.

Original methodology: The authors estimated nucleated cell counts from reference gene primer amplification. Assay: immunoSEQ multiplex PCR; the TCRdb copy retains only in-frame clones and omits some. V and J calls and clone size are those listed in that table; D and trimming were worked out from the DNA. The sample records over 150,000 clones, approximately 84% being singletons. Enrollees, about 18 to 95 years old, lived in about two dozen US areas. Recovered status in Cohort 3 required two negative PCRs, clearance, or symptom resolution. Specimen: PBMCs or T cells enriched from blood (not recorded which). The clonotype was recovered from a woman aged 50 to 60 who had recovered from COVID-19.

The CDR3, as DNA: TGTGCCTGGACCAACGGGGTCTGGCCTGGAAACACCATATATTTT. Its protein product is CAWTNGVWPGNTIYF. V and J are TRBV30 and TRBJ1-3, with no clear D. The germline gives CDR1 GTSNPN, CDR2 SVGIG (reference sequence). The CDR3 is made up of 15 amino acids. The V and J ends lost 4 bases and 2 bases respectively, with 15 bases between them.